This T cell receptor beta chain comes out of a study of T cells in Graves' hyperthyroidism and ophthalmopathy. Using RNA transcripts as the source, TCR beta CDR3 regions were amplified. RT-PCR in the first round (using the HTBI primer set) targeted the TCR CDR3. One entry per CDR3 protein results from TCRdb running MiXCR on the multiplex PCR reads. This sample yields around 420,000 distinct CDR3 sequences, of which about 13% are seen a single time; less than 6.5% belongs to the top ten. There are many counts of this clonotype. Material: blood. The TCR originated in a woman younger than 35 with Graves' hyperthyroidism.

The CDR3 spells CSAMDTALRTSGISETQYF. In DNA, the CDR3 is TGCAGCGCAATGGACACGGCCTTAAGGACTAGCGGGATTTCGGAGACCCAGTACTTC. The chain has TRBV29-1 and TRBJ2-5, with 12 bases lining up with TRBD2. Per germline, CDR1 SQVTM and CDR2 ANQGSEA. The length of the CDR3 is 19 residues. V shed 7 bases, J shed 5 bases, and the junction held 23 bases outside the gene matches.